This T cell receptor beta chain was identified in a study of T cell repertoires in ileal Crohn's disease. Whole-study results and caveats: Compared with CD4 T cells, sorted CD8 cells carried more expanded clones. Compared with non-smokers, active smokers at surgery showed more clonal expansions.

The time point denotes: neoterminal ileum biopsy at postoperative endoscopy, about 6 months after surgery. On this clone: What it recognizes is unknown.

Produced via immunoSEQ multiplex PCR; TCRdb's table is partial and in-frame only. Of 1,200 to 1,500 clones in the sample, more than 75% were seen once. V lost 4 bases, J lost 3 bases, and 5 bases stayed unmatched. Germline CDR1 and CDR2: SGHTA and FQGTGA. This CDR3 is built from 16 residues. The chain links TRBV7-3 to TRBJ2-2, with 10 positions matching TRBD2. The sample was ileal tissue. The sequence came from an adult with Crohn's disease. The chain's CDR3 is CASSSSSGGYTGELFF. DNA of the CDR3: TGTGCCAGCAGCTCCTCTAGCGGGGGTTACACCGGGGAGCTGTTTTTT.